Sequencing of this T cell receptor (beta chain) was carried out in a study of T cell clones after liver transplantation (dated by TCRdb to between 2017 and 2020). Regarding the study in general: ITN030ST, the source of the samples, was a randomized trial that attempted immunosuppression withdrawal within 2 years of liver transplantation. After a pre-transplant mixed lymphocyte reaction, TCRbeta sequencing was used to pinpoint donor-reactive T cell clones, which were subsequently tracked in post-transplant blood. As an antigen-independent comparator for donor-reactive sequences, third party-reactive TCRbeta sequences were also identified from pre-transplant MLRs. Of the eight recipients, a few were HCV-positive, while the remaining recipients had been transplanted for non-autoimmune, non-viral indications. The subjects received no induction therapy and were kept on standard immunosuppression until randomization at 12-24 months post-transplant. Tolerance was defined as complete immunosuppression withdrawal for at least one year with no rise in liver enzymes beyond twice the upper limit of normal. The studied cohort comprised 8 liver transplant recipients, 3 classified as tolerant and 5 as non-tolerant.

Taken from the germline V gene, the CDR1 and CDR2 loops are MNHNS and SASEGT. For this chain, trimming is 4 bases at the V end and 6 bases at the J end, and the number of junction bases without a gene match is 6. Counted from cysteine to phenylalanine, this CDR3 has 14 amino acids. Just CDR3 DNA is preserved here, 42 bases in frame from base 1. High-throughput TCRbeta CDR3 sequencing of frozen genomic DNA was performed by immunoSEQ, including PCR amplification, mapping, bias correction and internal controls. The original pipeline was this. Productive rearrangements were retained, and unique TCRbeta sequences were defined by the CDR3 nucleotide sequence together with the V and J gene. Donor-reactive sequences required at least 5-fold expansion in CFSE-low cells versus unstimulated pre-transplant cells and at least 0.01% frequency. Per-subject minimum frequency thresholds, based on the lowest-template unstimulated sample, ensured at least 90% detection power. Jensen-Shannon divergence between the top 1000 TCRbeta sequences after and before transplant was used to measure repertoire turnover. Two-sided Fisher's exact tests were used to test for changes in the detection of donor-reactive sequences. TCRdb mirrors the immuneACCESS table, restricted to in-frame sequences. Some clones are absent from its copies; in checked studies, under half trace to an unresolved V gene, and the reason for the others is unknown. D and trimming come from the DNA, and the V and J calls and clone size come from that table. This sample gives about 2,900 clones in total; 20% to 25% of them show up just once. The top ten hold roughly a sixth of the sample.

Proliferating CFSE-low cells from the MLR were sequenced to define alloreactive TCRbeta sequences. In the CFSE-MLRs, pre-transplant recipient cells were stimulated with donor PBMCs, splenocytes or lymph node cells, or with third-party PBMCs. Each of the 8 studied subjects was randomized to immunosuppression withdrawal. Genomic DNA was isolated with the Qiagen DNeasy Blood and Tissue Kit. What the research found in general, with its limitations: A greater decline was seen for donor-reactive sequences than for third party-reactive sequences, suggesting partial antigen-specific deletion unrelated to withdrawal success. Low numbers of available donor cells limited the measurable donor-reactive repertoire in a couple of subjects. Circulating donor-reactive CD4 TCRbeta sequences fell significantly post-transplant in most of the 8 subjects, irrespective of tolerance or HCV status. Because allograft tissue specimens were not available, migration of donor-reactive T cells into the graft, rather than deletion, may have occurred. The conclusions were considered preliminary, being limited by small, heterogeneous patient numbers and non-standardized post-transplant time points. When repertoire turnover was taken into account, detection of donor-reactive sequences was significantly reduced in 7 of 8 subjects for CD4 and in 8 of 8 subjects for CD8.

With regard to this clone: Its binding antigen is unknown. No quality values exist for individual bases; no much larger clone is one base distant.

The clonotype originates from a human patient who received a liver transplant. Some T cells may be donor cells from the graft after a transplant. The chain couples TRBV6-1 to TRBJ2-1; 7 central bases correspond to TRBD1. Source material: CD4+ T cells from PBMCs cultured with third-party cells. The CDR3 protein sequence reads: CASSVGQNSNEQFF. The DNA is TGTGCCAGCAGTGTGGGACAGAATAGCAATGAGCAGTTCTTC.